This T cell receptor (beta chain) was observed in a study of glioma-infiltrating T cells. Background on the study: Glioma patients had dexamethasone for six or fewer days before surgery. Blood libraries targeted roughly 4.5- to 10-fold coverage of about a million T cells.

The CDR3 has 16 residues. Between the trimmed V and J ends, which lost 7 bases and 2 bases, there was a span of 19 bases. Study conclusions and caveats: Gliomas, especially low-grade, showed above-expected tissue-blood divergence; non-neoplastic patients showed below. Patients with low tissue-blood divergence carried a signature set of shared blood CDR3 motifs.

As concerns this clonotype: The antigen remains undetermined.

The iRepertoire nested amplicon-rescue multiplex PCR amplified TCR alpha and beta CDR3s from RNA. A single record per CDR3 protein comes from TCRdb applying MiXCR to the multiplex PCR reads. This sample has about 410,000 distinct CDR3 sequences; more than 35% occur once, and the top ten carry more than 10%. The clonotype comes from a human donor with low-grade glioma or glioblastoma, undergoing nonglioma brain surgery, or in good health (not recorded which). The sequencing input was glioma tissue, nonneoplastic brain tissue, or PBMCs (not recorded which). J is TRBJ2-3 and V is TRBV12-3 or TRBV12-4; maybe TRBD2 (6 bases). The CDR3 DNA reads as TGTGCCAGCACCGAATTCGGGAGAGTTATCACAGATACGCAGTATTTT. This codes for CASTEFGRVITDTQYF.